This TCR beta chain was identified in a study of T cell responses to AZD1222 COVID-19 vaccine. The CDR3 has 15 residues. With V trimmed by 5 bases and J by 4 bases, 8 bases remained unmatched. Germline V gene sequence: CDR1 KGHSH, CDR2 LQKENI. The table came from immunoSEQ multiplex PCR; TCRdb's copy has only in-frame clones and leaves some out. The data contain some 130,000 clones, approximately 90% of them singletons. The specimen was peripheral blood, collected on day 0 of AZD1222 vaccination. This TCR came from an adult in good health. The J gene is TRBJ2-5, the V gene TRBV18, with 9 bases aligning to TRBD1. The CDR3 here is CASSRPGQGAETQYF. For the CDR3, the DNA is TGTGCCAGCTCAAGGCCGGGACAGGGTGCAGAGACCCAGTACTTC.